Presented here are 31 T cell receptor beta chains from one specimen sequenced in a study of read filtering for tumor transcriptome and immune sequencing. This library used roughly 370 ng RNA and molecular barcoded adaptors spanning alpha/delta and beta/gamma chains. MiXCR, applied by TCRdb to the reads, yields one record per CDR3 protein. The sample consists of 30,000 to 45,000 distinct CDR3 sequences, roughly an eighth of them appearing once. Sequenced input: a population of CD138-negative cells sorted from bone marrow. Source of these receptors: a donor over 35 with multiple myeloma.

Ten or more counts support this clonotype. The chain uses TRBV7-8 and TRBJ2-1; 12 bases fit TRBD2. Germline V gene lookup returns CDR1 SGHVS and CDR2 FQNEAQ. V shed 4 bases and J 8 bases; nucleotides not matched to a gene: 6. This CDR3 region has 15 residues. The CDR3: CASSSTSGSRHEQFF. The CDR3 nucleotides are TGTGCCAGCAGCTCGACTAGCGGGAGCAGGCATGAGCAGTTCTTC.

This clonotype was counted ten times or more. The genes are TRBV6-5 and TRBJ2-1; 12 bases fit TRBD2. This CDR3 is built from 17 residues. Germline V lookup: CDR1 MNHEY, CDR2 SVGAGI. J lost 4 bases, V lost 4 bases, and 8 bases had no gene match. The DNA for the CDR3 is TGTGCCAGCAGTTCCCCATCGACTAGCGGGAGATACAATGAGCAGTTCTTC. It is translated as CASSSPSTSGRYNEQFF.

A few counts support this clonotype. The chain uses TRBV20-1 and TRBJ1-2; D is uncertain. Trimming left V 3 bases short and J 0 bases short, with 5 bases between. The CDR3 spans 12 residues. Germline V lookup: CDR1 DFQATT, CDR2 SNEGSKA (reference sequence). The CDR3, as DNA: TGCAGTGCTAGCAGTTCTAACTATGGCTACACCTTC. Protein sequence: CSASSSNYGYTF.

This clonotype was recorded at least ten times. The V gene is TRBV30, the J gene TRBJ2-5; D uncertain. Germline V lookup: CDR1 GTSNPN, CDR2 SVGIG (reference sequence). The length of the CDR3 is 13 residues. V was shortened by 0 bases and J by 5 bases, with 10 bases between the two germline ends. In DNA form, the CDR3 reads TGTGCCTGGAGTGTAATTAGCTATGAGACCCAGTACTTC. It is translated as CAWSVISYETQYF.

The sample holds many counts of this clonotype. The chain has TRBV4-1 and TRBJ2-1, with 10 nucleotides matching TRBD2. The junction had 6 bases not matched to a gene; V was cut back by 4 bases and J by 3 bases. The CDR3 loop spans 16 amino acids. CDR1 is MGHRA, CDR2 YSYEKL, per germline. The CDR3 nucleotides read TGCGCCAGCAGCCCACAACTAGCGGGGTACTACAATGAGCAGTTCTTC. Translation gives CASSPQLAGYYNEQFF.

This clonotype turned up a few times. J is TRBJ2-5 and V is TRBV20-1; 9 positions agree with TRBD1. The CDR3 totals 15 residues. Germline trimming cut 0 bases from V and 4 bases from J; bases unmatched to any gene: 6. Germline loops: CDR1 DFQATT, CDR2 SNEGSKA (reference sequence). CDR3 in amino acids: CSARDATGGRETQYF. CDR3 nucleotides: TGCAGTGCTAGAGATGCAACAGGGGGCCGAGAGACCCAGTACTTC.

This clonotype showed up just a few times. The genes are TRBV6-2 or TRBV6-3 and TRBJ2-5; a weak D match, TRBD2 (6 bases). V was clipped by 5 bases and J by 7 bases, with 11 bases between them. This CDR3 comprises 12 residues. CDR1 and CDR2 (germline): MNHEY, SVGEGT. CDR3 bases: TGTGCCAGCAGTGAATTGGGGGGGACCCAGTACTTC. The encoded protein is CASSELGGTQYF.

The chain carries TRBV12-3 or TRBV12-4 and TRBJ1-1; a weak D match, TRBD1 (5 bases). CDR3 length equals 14 residues. Trimming shortened V by 6 bases and J by 6 bases, and 17 bases separated the two germline ends. Here the CDR3 DNA reads TGTGCCAGCAGCCGTGGTGGGACCTGGGCTGAAGCTTTCTTT. Its translation is CASSRGGTWAEAFF.

This clonotype appeared a few times. Being one base from a much bigger clone, this may be a read error. The CDR3 does not end in the conserved phenylalanine or tryptophan, so this is likely a read error. The chain couples TRBV20-1 to TRBJ2-3; D is undetermined. This CDR3 comprises 12 residues. Trimming removed 2 bases from V and 0 bases from J, with 3 bases in between. Germline loops: CDR1 DFQATT, CDR2 SNEGSKA (reference sequence). The CDR3 sequence is CSARLSTDTQYL. In DNA form, the CDR3 reads TGCAGTGCTAGACTTAGCACAGATACGCAGTATCTT.

This clonotype was recorded at least ten times. The chain employs TRBV2 and TRBJ2-1; 9 nucleotides match TRBD2. V gave up 4 bases and J gave up 6 bases; unmatched junction bases: 4. The CDR3 sequence is 14 residues long. Germline V gene lookup returns CDR1 SNHLY and CDR2 FYNNEI. The CDR3 sequence: CASSVGTSINEQFF. The CDR3 DNA reads as TGTGCCAGCAGTGTAGGGACTAGCATCAATGAGCAGTTCTTC.

This chain joins TRBV2 and TRBJ2-5; tentatively, D is TRBD1 (7 bases). V lost 6 bases and J lost 2, with 13 bases in between. Germline V gives CDR1 SNHLY, CDR2 FYNNEI. CDR3 length equals 14 residues. This CDR3 reads CASREGAVQETQYF. CDR3 sequence (DNA): TGTGCCAGCAGGGAGGGGGCGGTACAAGAGACCCAGTACTTC.

V is TRBV11-1 and J is TRBJ2-2; tentatively, D is TRBD2 (6 bases). Germline V gives CDR1 SGHAT, CDR2 FQDESV (reference sequence). This CDR3 spans 15 amino acids. Trimming left V 5 bases short and J 4 bases short, with 14 bases between. CDR3 bases: TGTGCCAGCAGCCATGGAGGGCCTGGCACCGGGGAGCTGTTTTTT. Amino acid sequence: CASSHGGPGTGELFF.

The chain joins TRBV5-4 to TRBJ2-3; 9 bases fit TRBD2. V trimming: 3 bases; J trimming: 8 bases; junction bases outside the gene matches: 16. Germline V CDR1 and CDR2: SGHNT, YYREEE (reference sequence). The CDR3 is 17 residues long. The CDR3 sequence: CASSSPKRGVPQGTQYF. CDR3 nucleotides: TGTGCCAGCAGCTCCCCCAAGCGGGGGGTCCCCCAGGGTACGCAGTATTTT.

This clonotype appeared many times. V usage is TRBV7-3 and J usage is TRBJ2-2; no definite D call. V shed 1 base and J shed 6 bases, with 6 bases lying between them. This CDR3 is built from 13 residues. Germline V gives CDR1 SGHTA, CDR2 FQGTGA. The CDR3 region is CASSLNLAGELFF. CDR3 nucleotide sequence: TGTGCCAGCAGCTTAAATCTTGCCGGGGAGCTGTTTTTT.

This clonotype showed up many times. V gene TRBV6-6 combines with J gene TRBJ2-7, with a tentative D call TRBD1 (5 bases). Trimming removed 9 bases at V and 1 base at J, with 7 bases between. The germline V gene has CDR1 MNHNY and CDR2 SVGAGI (reference sequence). This CDR3 has 11 amino acids. This CDR3 is CASQGSYEQYF. The CDR3 region has the DNA TGTGCCAGTCAGGGTTCCTACGAGCAGTACTTC.

This clonotype was seen at least ten times. The chain uses TRBV5-1 and TRBJ1-4; 7 bases align to TRBD1. Trimming at V came to 7 bases and at J to 4 bases, leaving 19 bases not matched to a gene. Germline V lookup: CDR1 SGHRS, CDR2 YFSETQ. CDR3 size: 18 residues. The DNA for the CDR3 is TGCGCCAGCTCCTCTTACGGATCCGGGACAGCAATTAATGAAAAACTGTTTTTT. Protein product: CASSSYGSGTAINEKLFF.

The chain couples TRBV28 to TRBJ2-3; D possibly uses TRBD1 or TRBD2 (5 bases each). Per the germline V gene, CDR1 is MDHEN and CDR2 is SYDVKM. V was trimmed by 2 bases and J by 0 bases, leaving 18 bases between them. CDR3 length: 18 amino acids. Here the CDR3 reads CASSLGTQGQLSTDTQYF. CDR3 in DNA: TGTGCCAGCAGTTTAGGGACCCAGGGCCAACTTAGCACAGATACGCAGTATTTT.

This clonotype has a count of ten or more. A single base separates this from a much larger clone, so it may be a read error. The rearrangement uses TRBV7-8 and TRBJ2-1; 7 bases fit TRBD2. V shed 8 bases and J 9 bases; nucleotides not matched to a gene: 13. Germline V lookup: CDR1 SGHVS, CDR2 FQNEAQ. The CDR3 is 14 amino acids. The CDR3, as DNA: TGTGCCAGCTCGAGAGGCGGGAGCGTGAGTGAGCAGTTCTTC. Translating it yields CASSRGGSVSEQFF.

This clonotype was found many times. CDR3 amino acids: CSVPDTFFTDTQYF. The CDR3 nucleotides read TGCAGCGTCCCGGACACCTTTTTCACAGATACGCAGTATTTT. This chain links TRBV29-1 with TRBJ2-3; tentatively, D is TRBD1 (5 bases). CDR1 and CDR2 from the germline V gene are SQVTM and ANQGSEA. V lost 6 bases and J 2 bases, leaving 15 bases between the germline ends. This CDR3 has 14 residues.

Notes on this clonotype: A read error is likely here: a far larger clone is one base away. V is TRBV12-3 or TRBV12-4 and J is TRBJ2-3, with a weak D call TRBD1 (8 bases). The CDR3 loop spans 13 amino acids. V was clipped by 4 bases and J by 9 bases, with 14 bases between them. CDR3 bases: TGTGCCAGCAGTTCTACAGGGGGGGGGACGCAGTATTTT. This gives the protein CASSSTGGGTQYF.

This clonotype was seen repeatedly, ten times or more. In DNA, the CDR3 is TGCGCCAGCAGCGACGACAGGGGCTACAGTGGAGAGACCCAGTACTTC. It translates to CASSDDRGYSGETQYF. This chain joins TRBV5-1 and TRBJ2-5; 8 bases fit TRBD1. CDR1 and CDR2 from the germline V gene are SGHRS and YFSETQ. There are 16 residues in the CDR3. Germline trimming cut 4 bases from V and 4 bases from J; bases unmatched to any gene: 12.

This clonotype was seen more than once but under ten times. This may stem from a read error, because a much larger clone lies one nucleotide away. The CDR3 carries no conserved terminal phenylalanine or tryptophan, so it likely arises from a read error. This chain uses TRBV5-1 with TRBJ1-2; 7 bases fit TRBD1. From germline, CDR1 is SGHRS and CDR2 YFSETQ. CDR3 length: 13 residues. The V segment lost 7 bases and the J segment 4 bases; nucleotides outside the gene matches: 7. CDR3 sequence reads: CASVAGGGYGYTL. The CDR3 coding sequence is TGCGCCAGCGTTGCAGGGGGTGGCTATGGCTACACCCTC.

This clonotype has ten or more counts. The chain couples TRBV6-2 or TRBV6-3 to TRBJ1-2; D is perhaps TRBD1 (6 bases). The CDR3 totals 13 residues. Germline V gene sequence: CDR1 MNHEY, CDR2 SVGEGT. V was clipped by 5 bases and J by 8 bases, with 15 bases between them. This CDR3 is CASSGWTVDGYTF. CDR3 in DNA: TGTGCCAGCAGTGGATGGACAGTCGACGGCTACACCTTC.

This clonotype was seen ten or more times. This chain uses TRBV3-1 with TRBJ1-1, with D hard to call. With 2 bases removed from V and 6 bases from J, the gap between germline ends came to 7 bases. CDR3 size: 12 residues. CDR1 is LGHDT, CDR2 YNNKEL, per germline (reference sequence). CDR3 residues: CASSQYEAEAFF. The CDR3 DNA sequence: TGTGCCAGCAGCCAATACGAAGCTGAAGCTTTCTTT.

This clonotype was seen ten or more times. This chain uses TRBV28 with TRBJ2-2; D is possibly TRBD1 (6 bases). This CDR3 is 13 amino acids long. V gave up 5 bases and J gave up 3 bases, with 7 bases separating them. CDR1 and CDR2 from the germline V gene are MDHEN and SYDVKM. This CDR3 is CASSPGDTGELFF. For the CDR3, the DNA is TGTGCCAGCAGTCCAGGGGACACCGGGGAGCTGTTTTTT.

This clonotype was detected ten times or more. The chain joins TRBV7-8 to TRBJ1-1; the match to TRBD1 covers 8 bases. Germline V gene data show CDR1 as SGHVS and CDR2 as FQNEAQ. Trimming took 5 bases from V and 0 from J; bases not matched to a gene: 8. This CDR3 comprises 16 residues. DNA for the CDR3: TGTGCCAGCAGCCCTAGGTTGGGACAGGTGAACACTGAAGCTTTCTTT. It encodes CASSPRLGQVNTEAFF. Supplemented by reference TRBV7-8 and TRBJ1-1, the full variable domain reads GAGVSQSPRYKVAKRGQDVALRCDPISGHVSLFWYQQALGQGPEFLTYFQNEAQLDKSGLPSDRFFAERPEGSVSTLKIQRTQQEDSAVYLCASSPRLGQVNTEAFFGQGTRLTVV.

This clonotype was counted many times. The chain couples TRBV11-2 to TRBJ1-2; unclear D gene. The CDR3 spans 13 residues. Trimming took off 3 bases at V and 4 bases at J, with 9 bases between the two ends. Germline values: CDR1 SGHAT, CDR2 FQNNGV. CDR3: CASSLELSYGYTF. The CDR3 coding sequence is TGTGCCAGCAGCTTGGAGCTTTCCTATGGCTACACCTTC.

This clonotype has at least ten counts. The chain carries TRBV15 and TRBJ1-5; TRBD1 is a possible D gene (5 bases). Per the germline V gene, CDR1 is LNHNV and CDR2 is YYDKDF (reference sequence). Trimming shortened V by 4 bases and J by 6 bases, and 13 bases separated the two germline ends. CDR3 length: 14 amino acids. CDR3 sequence reads: CATSKGELTQPQHF. The CDR3 coding sequence is TGTGCCACCAGCAAAGGGGAATTGACTCAGCCCCAGCATTTT.

Comment on this clonotype: One end of the junction does not line up with germline, which may come from a read error. This chain joins TRBV5-4 and TRBJ2-2; weak D call: TRBD1 (6 bases). Germline-derived CDR1 and CDR2 are SGHNT and YYREEE (reference sequence). There are 16 residues in the CDR3. Here the CDR3 reads CVSSWGRGQNTGELFF. In nucleotides, the CDR3 is TGTGTCAGCAGCTGGGGAAGGGGACAGAACACCGGGGAGCTGTTTTTT.

This clonotype has ten or more counts. The rearrangement links TRBV12-3 or TRBV12-4 to TRBJ2-2; a possible D gene is TRBD1 (6 bases). Trimming removed 6 bases at V and 7 bases at J, with 15 bases between. The CDR3 spans 14 residues. In DNA, the CDR3 is TGTGCCAGCAGCGGACAGCCTTGGGGCGGGGAGCTGTTTTTT. Translating gives CASSGQPWGGELFF.

This clonotype was seen at least ten times. The chain recombines TRBV6-5 with TRBJ2-1, with D perhaps TRBD1 (5 bases). Germline V CDR1 and CDR2: MNHEY, SVGAGI. The germline V and J ends were trimmed by 2 bases and 0 bases, with 17 bases remaining between them. The CDR3 is 18 amino acids. CDR3 protein: CASSYHTGADNSYNEQFF. The CDR3 region has the DNA TGTGCCAGCAGTTACCATACTGGGGCTGACAACTCCTACAATGAGCAGTTCTTC.